This T cell receptor beta chain is drawn from a study of Ad26.COV2.S vaccination and SARS-CoV-2 variants. Sequencing was performed with immunoSEQ multiplex PCR; in TCRdb, only in-frame clones are kept and a portion is missing. The data contain around 300,000 clones, roughly 90% of them seen just once; the ten biggest clones take up 6.4%. Trimming removed 2 bases from V and 4 bases from J, with 14 bases in between. The CDR3 consists of 15 residues. CDR1 is MNHEY and CDR2 is SMNVEV in the germline V gene (reference sequence). Treatment meaning: some 19 received Ad26.COV2.S at low or high dose, single or two shots; five or six received placebo; per-sample allocation not given. Repertoires come from day 63 after the first vaccine or placebo injection.

This rearrangement joins TRBV27 to TRBJ2-5, with D perhaps matching TRBD1 (6 bases). The sample here was peripheral blood, taken in a trial of Ad26.COV2.S vaccine versus placebo. This TCR came from a person between 18 and 59 years old who received the Ad26.COV2.S COVID-19 vaccine or a placebo. The CDR3 reads CASSLGKQGRETQYF. Written as DNA, the CDR3 is TGTGCCAGCAGTTTAGGGAAACAGGGACGAGAGACCCAGTACTTC.